This TCR beta chain emerged from a study of blood T cell repertoires in COVID-19. The wider study: Samples representing acute and convalescent COVID-19 were sourced from the United States, Italy and Spain. From T cells, B-cell-depleted T cells, or PBMCs came the material, which was cDNA or gDNA.

In the authors' methods: Nucleated cell counts were estimated from reference gene primer amplification. Sequenced by immunoSEQ multiplex PCR; TCRdb stores in-frame clones only, minus some. D and trimming were read from the DNA, whereas the V and J calls and clone size are those reported in that table. The table records over 75,000 clones, about three quarters of them present only once. The sequencing input was peripheral blood. This TCR was sampled from a man aged 50-59 years who had recovered from COVID-19.

CDR3 DNA sequence: TGCGCCAGCAGCTATGAAATCAGGGTCAATGAGCAGTTCTTC. This gives the protein CASSYEIRVNEQFF. The chain uses TRBV5-1 and TRBJ2-1; a possible D gene is TRBD1 (5 bases). The length of the CDR3 is 14 residues. Per germline, CDR1 SGHRS and CDR2 YFSETQ. The germline V and J ends were trimmed by 3 bases and 6 bases, with 13 bases remaining between them.